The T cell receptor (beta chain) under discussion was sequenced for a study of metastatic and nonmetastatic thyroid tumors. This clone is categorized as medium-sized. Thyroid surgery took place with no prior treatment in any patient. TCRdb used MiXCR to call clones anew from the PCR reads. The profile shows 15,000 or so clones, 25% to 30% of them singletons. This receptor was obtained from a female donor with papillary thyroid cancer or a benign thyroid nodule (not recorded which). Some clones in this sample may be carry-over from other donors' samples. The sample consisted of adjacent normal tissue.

The CDR3 DNA sequence: TGTGCCACCAGTGATTCGGGGAATGAGCAGTTCTTC. This codes for CATSDSGNEQFF. This chain links TRBV24-1 with TRBJ2-1; TRBD2 might be the D (5 bases). Germline CDR1 KGHDR, CDR2 SFDVKD. The CDR3 is made up of 12 amino acids. The germline V and J ends were trimmed by 2 bases and 7 bases, with 5 bases remaining between them.